Shown below are 27 T cell receptor beta chains from a single sample sequenced in a study of blood T cell repertoires in COVID-19 (dated by TCRdb to 2018 to 2021). Library generation was performed with the immunoSEQ multiplex PCR assay. Sourced from immuneACCESS, this table was stored by TCRdb with only in-frame sequences that have V and J called. A share of the clones is absent; for the studies checked, an unresolved V gene accounts for under half, and the remainder has no known explanation. A total of about 50,000 clones appear in this sample, more than 75% of them only once. The top ten clones comprise about 8.8% of the sample. Sequenced input: peripheral blood. The receptors stem from a man aged 45-60 years with active COVID-19.

This clone was seen a few times. The chain has TRBV9 and TRBJ1-2; D not resolved. V gave up 1 base and J gave up 4 bases, with 8 bases separating them. The CDR3 sequence is 13 residues long. Germline CDR1 reads SGDLS; CDR2 reads YYNGEE. This CDR3 is CASSVTAFYGYTF. CDR3 bases: TGTGCCAGCAGCGTAACAGCTTTCTATGGCTACACCTTC.

The chain employs TRBV11-2 and TRBJ2-5; 8 positions match TRBD2. With V trimmed by 5 bases and J by 1 base, 12 bases remained unmatched. The CDR3 consists of 17 residues. Germline V lookup: CDR1 SGHAT, CDR2 FQNNGV. The CDR3 region is CASSKLLSGGLQETQYF. The CDR3 DNA reads as TGTGCCAGCAGCAAACTGTTGAGCGGGGGACTCCAAGAGACCCAGTACTTC.

The rearrangement links TRBV7-3 to TRBJ1-1; D unresolved. Deletions cut 3 bases from V and 4 bases from J, with 12 bases between. Germline V gene data show CDR1 as SGHTA and CDR2 as FQGTGA. The CDR3 spans 14 residues. The CDR3 bases are TGTGCCAGCAGCTTGGCAAACGCTGCCACTGAAGCTTTCTTT. Amino acid sequence: CASSLANAATEAFF.

This chain links TRBV16 with TRBJ2-5; tentatively, D is TRBD1 (6 bases). The CDR3 has 14 residues. CDR1 is KGHSY, CDR2 FQNENV, per germline. V was trimmed by 4 bases and J by 9 bases, leaving 18 bases between them. The CDR3 protein is CASSRTRDTRAQYF. The CDR3 DNA reads as TGTGCCAGCAGCCGCACCCGGGACACGCGGGCCCAGTACTTC.

The V call is TRBV9, the J call TRBJ2-7; TRBD2 agrees at 7 bases. From germline, CDR1 is SGDLS and CDR2 YYNGEE. This CDR3 has 15 residues. J gave up 5 bases and V 3 bases, and 11 bases lay outside the gene matches. Here the CDR3 DNA reads TGTGCCAGCAGCGAGCTGGGCGGGGGAAGAAACGAGCAGTACTTC. This encodes CASSELGGGRNEQYF.

V usage is TRBV6-5 and J usage is TRBJ1-4, with 7 bases matching TRBD1. This CDR3 has 13 amino acids. Germline V lookup: CDR1 MNHEY, CDR2 SVGAGI. J was trimmed by 8 bases and V by 0 bases; bases with no gene match: 0. CDR3 protein: CASSYSGGEKLFF. In DNA, the CDR3 is TGTGCCAGCAGTTACTCAGGGGGCGAAAAACTGTTTTTT.

The chain has TRBV3-1 (or the pseudogene TRBV3-2) and TRBJ2-3; D possibly corresponds to TRBD1 (5 bases). Germline lookup yields CDR1 LGHDT and CDR2 YNNKEL (reference sequence). Trimming removed 2 bases from V and 4 bases from J, with 7 bases in between. This CDR3 has 13 amino acids. In nucleotides, the CDR3 is TGTGCCAGCAGCCAAAAGGGGCCAGATACGCAGTATTTT. Translated, it gives CASSQKGPDTQYF.

V usage is TRBV11-2 and J usage is TRBJ1-6; perhaps TRBD1 as D (5 bases). The V and J ends lost 8 bases and 7 bases respectively, with 12 bases between them. The CDR3 has 13 residues. The germline gives CDR1 SGHAT, CDR2 FQNNGV. This chain's CDR3 is CASGRGGNSPLHF. DNA for the CDR3: TGTGCCAGCGGCCGGGGGGGGAATTCACCCCTCCACTTT.

This chain uses TRBV7-2 with TRBJ1-3; 8 positions match TRBD1. This CDR3 has 15 residues. The V gene's germline CDR1 is SGHTA and CDR2 FQGNSA. V shed 4 bases and J 3 bases; nucleotides not matched to a gene: 5. This chain's CDR3 is CASSWTGTGGNTIYF. CDR3 sequence (DNA): TGTGCCAGCAGCTGGACAGGGACGGGTGGAAACACCATATATTTT.

The V call is TRBV4-2, the J call TRBJ1-1; 10 bases line up with TRBD1. V was clipped by 8 bases and J by 1 base; unmatched bases: 1. Germline V CDR1 and CDR2: LGHNA, YNFKEQ. The CDR3 consists of 13 residues. CDR3 DNA sequence: TGTGCCAGCGACAGGGGGCCGAACACTGAAGCTTTCTTT. The encoded protein is CASDRGPNTEAFF.

The rearrangement uses TRBV18 and TRBJ2-7; 10 nucleotides match TRBD2. Germline lookup yields CDR1 KGHSH and CDR2 LQKENI. V dropped 3 bases and J dropped 3; count of bases not matched to a gene: 2. This CDR3 has 14 amino acids. CDR3 sequence: CASSPSSGSYEQYF. DNA for the CDR3: TGTGCCAGCTCACCGTCTAGCGGGAGCTACGAGCAGTACTTC.

V and J are TRBV19 and TRBJ1-1; 7 nucleotides align to TRBD1. J lost 4 bases, V lost 5 bases, and 4 bases had no gene match. In germline, CDR1 is LNHDA, CDR2 SQIVND (reference sequence). The CDR3 loop spans 13 amino acids. Here the CDR3 DNA reads TGTGCCAGTAGTCACAGACAGGGCACTGAAGCTTTCTTT. Encoded protein: CASSHRQGTEAFF. Supplemented by reference TRBV19 and TRBJ1-1, the full variable domain reads DGGITQSPKYLFRKEGQNVTLSCEQNLNHDAMYWYRQDPGQGLRLIYYSQIVNDFQKGDIAEGYSVSREKKESFPLTVTSAQKNPTAFYLCASSHRQGTEAFFGQGTRLTVV.

V is TRBV21-1 and J is TRBJ1-2; the D call TRBD1 from the table was never checked on the DNA. TRBV21-1 is assigned pseudogene status. The CDR3 covers 13 residues. Written as DNA, the CDR3 is TGTGCCAGCAGCACTCACAGGGACCTTGGCTACACCTTC. Protein product: CASSTHRDLGYTF.

V gene TRBV6-4 combines with J gene TRBJ2-3; 8 bases are shared with TRBD2. The germline V gene has CDR1 MRHNA and CDR2 SNTAGT. This CDR3 has 14 amino acids. After removal of 6 bases from V and 0 bases from J, the junction contained 2 bases not matched to a gene. The CDR3: CASSRGGSTDTQYF. CDR3 in DNA: TGTGCCAGCAGCCGGGGGGGAAGCACAGATACGCAGTATTTT.

V and J are TRBV6-5 and TRBJ1-2, with 8 bases fitting TRBD1. With 6 bases clipped from V and 2 bases from J, the junction kept 2 bases outside the gene matches. CDR1 and CDR2 (germline): MNHEY, SVGAGI. This CDR3 has 13 amino acids. The CDR3 spells CASRRTGNYGYTF. As DNA, the CDR3 is TGTGCCAGCAGACGGACAGGGAACTATGGCTACACCTTC.

The rearrangement uses TRBV27 and TRBJ1-4, with TRBD1 matching 8 bases. Germline V lookup: CDR1 MNHEY, CDR2 SMNVEV (reference sequence). The CDR3 covers 15 residues. V shed 4 bases and J 2 bases; nucleotides not matched to a gene: 3. CDR3 sequence (DNA): TGTGCCAGCAGTTCCGGACAGGGCACTAATGAAAAACTGTTTTTT. Encoded protein: CASSSGQGTNEKLFF. The full variable domain, completed using reference TRBV27 and TRBJ1-4, is EAQVTQNPRYLITVTGKKLTVTCSQNMNHEYMSWYRQDPGLGLRQIYYSMNVEVTDKGDVPEGYKVSRKEKRNFPLILESPSPNQTSLYFCASSSGQGTNEKLFFGSGTQLSVL.

The chain links TRBV7-3 to TRBJ2-1; 7 bases match TRBD2. This CDR3 has 14 residues. V shed 4 bases and J 7 bases; nucleotides not matched to a gene: 7. Germline V gives CDR1 SGHTA, CDR2 FQGTGA. The CDR3 is CASSSSGTTNEQFF. As DNA, the CDR3 is TGTGCCAGCAGCTCCTCCGGGACTACAAATGAGCAGTTCTTC.

The V gene is TRBV5-1, the J gene TRBJ2-7, with 7 positions matching TRBD1. J was trimmed by 4 bases and V by 0 bases; bases with no gene match: 10. Germline V lookup: CDR1 SGHRS, CDR2 YFSETQ. The length of the CDR3 is 16 residues. Written as DNA, the CDR3 is TGCGCCAGCAGCTTGGCCGGTGGCGAGGGGGCTTACGAGCAGTACTTC. This gives the protein CASSLAGGEGAYEQYF.

This clone was seen more than once but under ten times. The chain links TRBV7-9 to TRBJ2-7; maybe TRBD2 (5 bases). With 6 bases removed from V and 4 bases from J, the gap between germline ends came to 10 bases. Per the germline V gene, CDR1 is SEHNR and CDR2 is FQNEAQ (reference sequence). This CDR3 spans 12 amino acids. CDR3 region: CASRGRGYEQYF. The CDR3 nucleotides read TGTGCCAGCAGAGGACGGGGTTACGAGCAGTACTTC.

V usage is TRBV24-1 and J usage is TRBJ1-4, with D tentatively TRBD1 (5 bases). The germline V gene has CDR1 KGHDR and CDR2 SFDVKD. V was shortened by 9 bases and J by 5 bases, with 15 bases between the two germline ends. The CDR3 has 14 residues. The CDR3 DNA follows: TGTGCCACCGGGGCTGGGGCTGGGAATGAAAAACTGTTTTTT. It encodes CATGAGAGNEKLFF.

The V gene is TRBV5-1, the J gene TRBJ2-5, with 11 nucleotides matching TRBD1. Unmatched junction bases numbered 2, after V lost 3 bases and J lost 4 bases. The CDR3 loop spans 14 amino acids. Per germline, CDR1 SGHRS and CDR2 YFSETQ. The CDR3 is CASSSGQGAETQYF. CDR3 nucleotide sequence: TGCGCCAGCAGCTCCGGACAGGGGGCAGAGACCCAGTACTTC.

V gene TRBV5-5 combines with J gene TRBJ2-1; D gene ambiguous. V was cut by 4 bases and J by 2 bases, with 4 bases left in between. CDR3 length equals 12 residues. Looked up from germline, CDR1 is SGHKS and CDR2 is YYEKEE (reference sequence). CDR3 amino acids: CASSPPYNEQFF. In DNA, the CDR3 is TGTGCCAGCAGCCCTCCCTACAATGAGCAGTTCTTC.

Regarding this clone: Other nucleotide sequences in the sample specify the same CDR3. The chain links TRBV9 to TRBJ2-5; 7 bases fit TRBD2. J was trimmed by 5 bases and V by 0 bases; bases with no gene match: 7. The germline V gene encodes CDR1 SGDLS and CDR2 YYNGEE. CDR3 length equals 15 residues. CDR3 in DNA: TGTGCCAGCAGCGTAGGGACTAGTGGGAGGGAGACCCAGTACTTC. Protein product: CASSVGTSGRETQYF.

The chain combines TRBV7-2 with TRBJ1-5; D remains unclear. Germline V lookup: CDR1 SGHTA, CDR2 FQGNSA. Trimming left V 5 bases short and J 15 bases short, with 14 bases between. The CDR3 runs to 11 residues. CDR3 amino acids: CASSPARVAHF. As DNA, the CDR3 is TGTGCCAGCAGCCCGGCCCGGGTTGCGCATTTT.

The chain joins TRBV4-2 to TRBJ1-4; TRBD1 aligns across 10 bases. This CDR3 has 15 residues. With 3 bases clipped from V and 6 bases from J, the junction kept 4 bases outside the gene matches. Germline assignment: CDR1 LGHNA and CDR2 YNFKEQ. In DNA form, the CDR3 reads TGTGCCAGCAGCCAGGGAGGGACAGGGGATGAAAAACTGTTTTTT. Amino acid sequence: CASSQGGTGDEKLFF.

The rearrangement uses TRBV28 and TRBJ1-5; the match to TRBD1 covers 7 bases. The V gene's germline CDR1 is MDHEN and CDR2 SYDVKM. This CDR3 has 15 residues. The V and J ends lost 3 bases and 9 bases, in that order; junction bases with no gene match: 11. The CDR3 DNA is TGTGCCAGCAGTTTCGGAAGGGGGCCGTCGGGGCCCCAGCATTTT. It yields the protein CASSFGRGPSGPQHF.

This clone was seen a handful of times. This chain connects TRBV5-8 to TRBJ1-3; 7 positions match TRBD1. The germline CDR1 and CDR2 sequences are SGHTS and YDEGEE. CDR3 length equals 17 residues. J lost 4 bases, V lost 0 bases, and 10 bases had no gene match. CDR3 DNA: TGTGCCAGCAGCTTGGATTGGACAGGAACCCGCGGAAACACCATATATTTT. The encoded protein is CASSLDWTGTRGNTIYF.